This TCR beta chain was sequenced in a study of shared clonotypes between healthy human individuals. Germline V gene data show CDR1 as SGHDT and CDR2 as YYEEEE. The CDR3 is 13 residues long. V was shortened by 2 bases and J by 5 bases, with 10 bases between the two germline ends. The naive CD8 population came from CD45RO-negative cells selected for CCR7, without terminally differentiated effector memory CD45RA+ cells. This table comes from immunoSEQ multiplex PCR, and its TCRdb copy is limited to in-frame clones, with some not included. Of 2 million to 2.5 million clones in the sample, roughly 95% were seen once. Comments on this clone: The identical CDR3 is also encoded by other nucleotide sequences in the sample.

Source material: naive CD8+ T cells sorted from blood. The V gene is TRBV5-6, the J gene TRBJ2-5; D remains ambiguous. The receptor comes from a man aged 18 to 30 in good health. DNA for the CDR3: TGTGCCAGCAGCTTAACTGGAGAGGAGACCCAGTACTTC. Its translation: CASSLTGEETQYF.